This T cell receptor beta chain was captured by sequencing in a study of OX40 agonist ivuxolimab in advanced cancers. Whole-study context: Antecedent anti-PD-1, anti-PD-L1 or anti-CTLA-4 therapy was permissible, with roughly 36% having received some.

General study findings and limits: Still undetermined is the antigen specificity of the expanded peripheral T cells. The study observed clonal expansion of CD4+ and CD8+ blood T cells by week 6 at 0.1 to 3.0 mg/kg.

CDR3 length equals 16 residues. Trimming at V came to 4 bases and at J to 4 bases, leaving 11 bases not matched to a gene. Per germline, CDR1 MDHEN and CDR2 SYDVKM. Points on this clone: Its specificity is not known.

Clones were sequenced by immunoSEQ multiplex PCR, and TCRdb holds only the in-frame ones, with some missing. This table has about 67,000 clones, about 90% appearing once. The chain is built from TRBV28 and TRBJ2-7; TRBD2 matches 9 bases. This sequence originates from an adult with an advanced solid tumor such as melanoma, head and neck, liver or kidney cancer. This sample comprised CD4+ or CD8+ T cells sorted from blood, obtained in a trial of the OX40 agonist ivuxolimab. CDR3 in amino acids: CASSSPGLAGFYEQYF. CDR3 bases: TGTGCCAGCAGTTCCCCGGGGCTAGCGGGATTTTACGAGCAGTACTTC.